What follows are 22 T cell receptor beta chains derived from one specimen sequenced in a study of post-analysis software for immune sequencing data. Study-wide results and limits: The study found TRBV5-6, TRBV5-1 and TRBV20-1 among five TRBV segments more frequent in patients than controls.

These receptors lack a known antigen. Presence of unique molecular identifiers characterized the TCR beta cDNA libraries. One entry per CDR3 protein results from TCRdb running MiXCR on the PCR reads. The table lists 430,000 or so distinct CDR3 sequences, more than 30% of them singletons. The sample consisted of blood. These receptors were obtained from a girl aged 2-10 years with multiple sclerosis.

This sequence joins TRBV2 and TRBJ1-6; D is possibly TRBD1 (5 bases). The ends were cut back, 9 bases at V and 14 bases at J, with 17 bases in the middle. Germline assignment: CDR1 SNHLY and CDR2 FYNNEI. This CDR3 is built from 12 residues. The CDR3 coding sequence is TGTGCCAGTCACCTGGGGCGTAAATCCCTCCACTTT. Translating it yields CASHLGRKSLHF.

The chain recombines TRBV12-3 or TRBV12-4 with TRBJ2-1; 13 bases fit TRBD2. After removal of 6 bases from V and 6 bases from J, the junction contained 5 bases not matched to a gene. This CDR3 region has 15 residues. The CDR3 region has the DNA TGTGCCAGCAGGGTAACTAGCGGGGGGGTCAATGAGCAGTTCTTC. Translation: CASRVTSGGVNEQFF.

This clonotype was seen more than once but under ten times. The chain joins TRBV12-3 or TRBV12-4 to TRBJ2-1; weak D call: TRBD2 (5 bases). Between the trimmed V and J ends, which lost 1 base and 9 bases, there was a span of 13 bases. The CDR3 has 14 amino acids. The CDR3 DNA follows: TGTGCCAGCAGTTTAGGGGCTAGCCACAGTGAGCAGTTCTTC. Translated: CASSLGASHSEQFF.

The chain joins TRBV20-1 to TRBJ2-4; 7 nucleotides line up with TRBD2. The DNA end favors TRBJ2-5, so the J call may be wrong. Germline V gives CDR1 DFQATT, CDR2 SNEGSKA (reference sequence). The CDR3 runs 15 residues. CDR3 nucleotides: TGCAGTGCTCCGACGCGACTAGCCTCCAGGGAGACCCAGTACTTC. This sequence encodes CSAPTRLASRETQYF.

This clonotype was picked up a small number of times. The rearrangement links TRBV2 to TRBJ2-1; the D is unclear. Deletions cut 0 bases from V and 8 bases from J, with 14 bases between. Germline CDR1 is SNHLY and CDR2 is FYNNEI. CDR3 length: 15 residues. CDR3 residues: CASSEALRISHEQFF. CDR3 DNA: TGTGCCAGCAGTGAAGCGCTTCGGATTTCCCATGAGCAGTTCTTC.

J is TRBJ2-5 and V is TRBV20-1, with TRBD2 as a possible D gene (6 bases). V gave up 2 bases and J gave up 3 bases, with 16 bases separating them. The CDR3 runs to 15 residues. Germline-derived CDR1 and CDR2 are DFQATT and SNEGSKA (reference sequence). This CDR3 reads CSARTTQGGEETQYF. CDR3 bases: TGCAGTGCTAGAACGACCCAGGGAGGAGAAGAGACCCAGTACTTC.

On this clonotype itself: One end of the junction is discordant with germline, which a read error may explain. In DNA form, the CDR3 reads TGCAGTGCTAACCCACTCAACACTGAGGCTTTCTTT. Its translation is CSANPLNTEAFF. This sequence joins TRBV20-1 and TRBJ1-1; D remains unclear. Germline values: CDR1 DFQATT, CDR2 SNEGSKA (reference sequence). The CDR3 is 12 amino acids.

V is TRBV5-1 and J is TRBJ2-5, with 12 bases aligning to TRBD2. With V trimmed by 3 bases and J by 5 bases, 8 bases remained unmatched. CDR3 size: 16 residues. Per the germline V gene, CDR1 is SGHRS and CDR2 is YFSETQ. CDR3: CASSSSLAGGRETQYF. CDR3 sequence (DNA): TGCGCCAGCAGCTCCTCACTAGCGGGGGGTCGGGAGACCCAGTACTTC.

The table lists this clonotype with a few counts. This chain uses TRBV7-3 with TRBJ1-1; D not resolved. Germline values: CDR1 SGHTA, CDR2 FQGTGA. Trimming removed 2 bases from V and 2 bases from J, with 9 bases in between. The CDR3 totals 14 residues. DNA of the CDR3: TGTGCCAGCAGCTTAGGGCCCTCTAACACTGAAGCTTTCTTT. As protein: CASSLGPSNTEAFF.

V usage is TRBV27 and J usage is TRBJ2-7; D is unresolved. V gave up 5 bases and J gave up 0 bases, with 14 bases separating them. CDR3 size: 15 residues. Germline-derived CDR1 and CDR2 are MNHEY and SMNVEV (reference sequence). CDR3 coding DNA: TGTGCCAGCAGTCTCTTCCTCCCCAGCTCCTACGAGCAGTACTTC. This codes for CASSLFLPSSYEQYF.

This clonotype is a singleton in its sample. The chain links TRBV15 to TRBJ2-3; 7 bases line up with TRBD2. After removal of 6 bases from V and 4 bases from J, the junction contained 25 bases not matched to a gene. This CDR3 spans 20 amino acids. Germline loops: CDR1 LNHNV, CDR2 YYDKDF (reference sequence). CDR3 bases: TGTGCCACCAGTGAAGCCTACGGGGGGAGGAAACTGGGGCGAGCAGATACGCAGTATTTT. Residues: CATSEAYGGRKLGRADTQYF.

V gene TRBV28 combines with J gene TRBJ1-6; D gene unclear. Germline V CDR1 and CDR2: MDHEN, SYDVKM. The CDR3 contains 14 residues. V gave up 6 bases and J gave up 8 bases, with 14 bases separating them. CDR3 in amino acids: CASRRPGGDSPLHF. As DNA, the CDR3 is TGTGCCAGCAGACGACCCGGCGGCGATTCACCCCTCCACTTT.

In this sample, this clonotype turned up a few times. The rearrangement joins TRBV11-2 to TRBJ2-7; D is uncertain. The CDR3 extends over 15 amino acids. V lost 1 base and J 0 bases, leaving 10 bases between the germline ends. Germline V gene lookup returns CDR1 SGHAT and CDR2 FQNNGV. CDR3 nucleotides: TGTGCCAGCAGCTTAGGTAGGGCAAGCTCCTACGAGCAGTACTTC. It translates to CASSLGRASSYEQYF.

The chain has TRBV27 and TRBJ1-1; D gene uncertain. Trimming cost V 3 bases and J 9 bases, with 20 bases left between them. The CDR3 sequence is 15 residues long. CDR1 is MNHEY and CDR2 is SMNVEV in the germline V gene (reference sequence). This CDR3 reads CASSFGAGVAGKAFF. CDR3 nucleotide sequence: TGTGCCAGCAGTTTTGGAGCCGGGGTCGCTGGTAAAGCTTTCTTT.

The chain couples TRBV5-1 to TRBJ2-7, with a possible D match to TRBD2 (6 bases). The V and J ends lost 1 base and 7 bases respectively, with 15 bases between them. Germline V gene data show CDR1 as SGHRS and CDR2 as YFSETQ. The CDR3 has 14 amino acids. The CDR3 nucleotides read TGCGCCAGCAGCTTGTTCGCAAGGGCGGGAGAGCAGTACTTC. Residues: CASSLFARAGEQYF. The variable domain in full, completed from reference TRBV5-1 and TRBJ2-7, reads KAGVTQTPRYLIKTRGQQVTLSCSPISGHRSVSWYQQTPGQGLQFLFEYFSETQRNKGNFPGRFSGRQFSNSRSEMNVSTLELGDSALYLCASSLFARAGEQYFGPGTRLTVT.

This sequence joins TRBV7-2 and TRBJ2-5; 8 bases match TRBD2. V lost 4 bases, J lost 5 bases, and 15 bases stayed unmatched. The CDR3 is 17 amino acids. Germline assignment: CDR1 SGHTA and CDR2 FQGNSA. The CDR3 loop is CASSSPRSSGNDETQYF. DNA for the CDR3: TGTGCCAGCAGCTCGCCTCGAAGTAGCGGGAACGACGAGACCCAGTACTTC. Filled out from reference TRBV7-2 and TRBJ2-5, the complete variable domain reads GAGVSQSPSNKVTEKGKDVELRCDPISGHTALYWYRQSLGQGLEFLIYFQGNSAPDKSGLPSDRFSAERTGGSVSTLTIQRTQQEDSAVYLCASSSPRSSGNDETQYFGPGTRLLVL.

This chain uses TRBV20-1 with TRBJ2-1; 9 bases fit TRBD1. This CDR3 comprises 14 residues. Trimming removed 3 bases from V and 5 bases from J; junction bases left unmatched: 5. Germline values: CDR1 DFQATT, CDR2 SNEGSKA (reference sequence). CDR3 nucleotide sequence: TGCAGTGCTAGGGGACAGGGTGGAGACAATGAGCAGTTCTTC. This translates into CSARGQGGDNEQFF.

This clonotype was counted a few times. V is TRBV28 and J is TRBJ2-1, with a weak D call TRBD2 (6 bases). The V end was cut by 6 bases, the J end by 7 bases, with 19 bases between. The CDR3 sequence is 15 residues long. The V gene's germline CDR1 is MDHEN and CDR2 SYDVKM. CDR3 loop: CASRTPGLSQNEQFF. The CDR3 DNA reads TGTGCCAGCAGGACTCCGGGACTCTCTCAGAATGAGCAGTTCTTC.

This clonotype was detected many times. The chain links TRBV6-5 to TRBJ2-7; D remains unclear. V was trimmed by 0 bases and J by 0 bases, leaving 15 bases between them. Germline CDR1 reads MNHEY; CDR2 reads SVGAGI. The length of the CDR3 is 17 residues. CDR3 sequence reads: CASSYSMKGSDSYEQYF. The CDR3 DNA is TGTGCCAGCAGTTACTCGATGAAGGGATCCGACTCCTACGAGCAGTACTTC.

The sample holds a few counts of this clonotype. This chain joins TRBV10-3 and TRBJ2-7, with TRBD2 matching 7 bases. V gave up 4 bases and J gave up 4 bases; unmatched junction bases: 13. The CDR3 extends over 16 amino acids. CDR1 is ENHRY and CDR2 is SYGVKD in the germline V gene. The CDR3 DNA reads TGTGCCATCAGTGGTTCCTCCGGGACTACAACTTACGAGCAGTACTTC. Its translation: CAISGSSGTTTYEQYF.

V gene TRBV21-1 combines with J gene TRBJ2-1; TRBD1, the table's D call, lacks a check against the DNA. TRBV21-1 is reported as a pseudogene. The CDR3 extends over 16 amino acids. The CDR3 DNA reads TGTGCCAGCAGGTCCGCAGGGGTGATCGGCTACAATGAGCAGTTCTTC. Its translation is CASRSAGVIGYNEQFF.

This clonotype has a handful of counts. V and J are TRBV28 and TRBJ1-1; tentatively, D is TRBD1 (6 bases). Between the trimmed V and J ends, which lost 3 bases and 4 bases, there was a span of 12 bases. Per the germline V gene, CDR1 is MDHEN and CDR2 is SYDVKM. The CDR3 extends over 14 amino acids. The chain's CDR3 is CASSLRNRVTEAFF. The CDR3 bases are TGTGCCAGCAGTTTGAGGAACAGGGTCACTGAAGCTTTCTTT.